Sequencing of this TCR beta chain was carried out in a study of PD-1 blockade in classical Hodgkin lymphoma. Sequencing used immunoSEQ multiplex PCR; TCRdb keeps in-frame clones, though not all of them. Of over 15,000 clones detected, 92% appear once; the ten largest clones hold 0.51%. The CDR3 sequence is 13 residues long. Trimming at V came to 6 bases and at J to 6 bases, leaving 3 bases not matched to a gene. Germline V gives CDR1 MGHDK, CDR2 SYGVNS. This clone was seen only a few times. This sample's time point: newly diagnosed, previously untreated cHL patient sample. Purified CD4+ T cells were obtained from thawed PBMCs through magnetic negative selection.

This chain connects TRBV25-1 to TRBJ2-1, with TRBD2 matching over 9 bases. Specimen: CD4+ T cells from blood. The clonotype was recovered from a human donor with classical Hodgkin lymphoma. For the CDR3, the DNA is TGTGCCAGCAGGGCGGGAGGGCTCAATGAGCAGTTCTTC. Amino acids: CASRAGGLNEQFF. The full variable domain, its missing parts supplied by reference TRBV25-1 and TRBJ2-1, is EADIYQTPRYLVIGTGKKITLECSQTMGHDKMYWYQQDPGMELHLIHYSYGVNSTEKGDLSSESTVSRIRTEHFPLTLESARPSHTSQYLCASRAGGLNEQFFGPGTRLTVL.